This T cell receptor (beta chain) was obtained from a study of blood T cell repertoires in COVID-19. Study in general: T cells, B-cell-depleted T cells, or PBMCs supplied cDNA or gDNA.

Produced via immunoSEQ multiplex PCR; TCRdb's table is partial and in-frame only. This repertoire shows roughly 100,000 clones, more than 70% found once; its top ten account for 15% to 20%. Trimming shortened V by 8 bases and J by 5 bases, and 3 bases separated the two germline ends. This CDR3 is 9 amino acids long. The germline V gene has CDR1 MNHEY and CDR2 SMNVEV (reference sequence). There are a few counts of this clone. This clonotype originated in a woman of 80 years or more in a cohort sampled during active COVID-19. Specimen: peripheral blood. The gene calls are TRBV27 and TRBJ1-2; D unresolved. CDR3 amino acids: CASLYGYTF. The CDR3 DNA follows: TGTGCCAGCCTTTATGGCTACACCTTC.